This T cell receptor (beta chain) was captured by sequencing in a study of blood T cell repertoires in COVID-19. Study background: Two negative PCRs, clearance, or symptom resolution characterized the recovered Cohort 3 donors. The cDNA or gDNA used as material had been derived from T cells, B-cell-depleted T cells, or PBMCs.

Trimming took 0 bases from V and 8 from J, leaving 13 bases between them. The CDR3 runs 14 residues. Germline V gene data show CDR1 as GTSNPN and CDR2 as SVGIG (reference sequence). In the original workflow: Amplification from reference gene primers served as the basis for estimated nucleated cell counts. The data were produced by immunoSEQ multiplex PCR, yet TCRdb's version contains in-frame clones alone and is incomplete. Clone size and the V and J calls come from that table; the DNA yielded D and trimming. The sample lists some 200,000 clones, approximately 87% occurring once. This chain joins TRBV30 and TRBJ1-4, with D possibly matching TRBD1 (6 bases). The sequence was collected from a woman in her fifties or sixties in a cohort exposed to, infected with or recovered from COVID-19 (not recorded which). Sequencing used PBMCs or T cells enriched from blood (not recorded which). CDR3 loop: CAWSVSGALEKLFF. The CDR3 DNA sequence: TGTGCCTGGAGTGTCTCAGGGGCCCTAGAAAAACTGTTTTTT.